The 18 T cell receptor beta chains below all came from one sample that was sequenced in a study of technical replicates of blood from a handful of donors. TCRdb's table, derived via immunoSEQ multiplex PCR, lists solely in-frame clones and lacks some. The sample shows approximately 50,000 clones, around 84% of them seen only once. Input material: PBMCs. The receptors derive from a human donor in good health. Some clones in this sample may be carry-over from other donors' samples.

The chain combines TRBV21-1 with TRBJ2-3; the table's TRBD2 call for D was not verified on the DNA. TRBV21-1 is termed a pseudogene. The CDR3 has 11 amino acids. The CDR3 here is CASSKANTQYF. CDR3 in DNA: TGTGCCAGCAGCAAAGCTAATACGCAGTATTTT.

CDR3: CASSADGLAFGKNIQYF. The CDR3 DNA follows: TGTGCCAGCAGTGCCGACGGACTAGCGTTCGGCAAAAACATTCAGTACTTC. The V call is TRBV6-1, the J call TRBJ2-4; 9 positions agree with TRBD2. CDR3 length: 17 amino acids. Germline loops: CDR1 MNHNS, CDR2 SASEGT. Trimming cost V 4 bases and J 3 bases; bases outside gene matches: 10.

The rearrangement uses TRBV10-3 and TRBJ2-1, with 7 bases aligning to TRBD2. CDR1 and CDR2 (germline): ENHRY, SYGVKD. J lost 9 bases, V lost 2 bases, and 7 bases had no gene match. The CDR3 covers 14 residues. CDR3 nucleotide sequence: TGTGCCATCAGTGAGGAAGCGGGGCGCGGTGAGCAGTTCTTC. Its translation is CAISEEAGRGEQFF.

The chain combines TRBV7-9 with TRBJ2-5; perhaps TRBD2 as D (6 bases). This CDR3 comprises 16 residues. Deletions cut 5 bases from V and 1 base from J, with 17 bases between. Germline V CDR1 and CDR2: SEHNR, FQNEAQ (reference sequence). In DNA, the CDR3 is TGTGCCAGCAGCACCGGGGGAGTCTGGGGCCAAGAGACCCAGTACTTC. As protein: CASSTGGVWGQETQYF.

This clone appeared a single time. The gene calls are TRBV5-4 and TRBJ1-1, with 7 bases fitting TRBD1. V shed 2 bases, J shed 10 bases, and the junction held 11 bases outside the gene matches. Germline lookup yields CDR1 SGHNT and CDR2 YYREEE (reference sequence). The CDR3 contains 14 residues. CDR3 nucleotides: TGTGCCAGCAGCTTTTATCGGGACAGCTCAGGAGCTTTCTTT. Translated, it gives CASSFYRDSSGAFF.

The chain combines TRBV5-1 with TRBJ2-7; TRBD1 aligns across 7 bases. CDR3 length: 14 amino acids. The V segment lost 0 bases and the J segment 1 base; nucleotides outside the gene matches: 1. From germline, CDR1 is SGHRS and CDR2 YFSETQ. The CDR3 DNA sequence: TGCGCCAGCAGCTTGGGGGGACAGTCCTACGAGCAGTACTTC. Translated: CASSLGGQSYEQYF.

The chain joins TRBV7-2 to TRBJ1-2, with D possibly TRBD1 on 6 matching bases. With 8 bases removed from V and 5 bases from J, the gap between germline ends came to 18 bases. This CDR3 comprises 14 residues. The V gene's germline CDR1 is SGHTA and CDR2 FQGNSA. CDR3 sequence (DNA): TGTGCCAGCCGACCCAGGGGATTGGGGTATGGCTACACCTTC. Translation: CASRPRGLGYGYTF.

This chain links TRBV19 with TRBJ1-1; no reliable D call. The ends were cut back, 7 bases at V and 0 bases at J, with 9 bases in the middle. Per the germline V gene, CDR1 is LNHDA and CDR2 is SQIVND (reference sequence). The CDR3 runs 13 residues. In nucleotides, the CDR3 is TGTGCCAGTACCACAGCCCTGAACACTGAAGCTTTCTTT. Its translation: CASTTALNTEAFF.

The DNA for the CDR3 is TGTGCCAGCAGCGTCACTAGCAATTGGGTCGGGGAGCTGTTTTTT. It codes for CASSVTSNWVGELFF. The J gene is TRBJ2-2, the V gene TRBV5-4, with D possibly matching TRBD2 (6 bases). Per germline, CDR1 SGHNT and CDR2 YYREEE (reference sequence). Trimming took off 4 bases at V and 7 bases at J, with 17 bases between the two ends. The CDR3 is 15 residues long.

V is TRBV9 and J is TRBJ2-5, with 12 bases that match TRBD2. V gave up 3 bases and J gave up 2 bases; unmatched junction bases: 5. Germline V gene sequence: CDR1 SGDLS, CDR2 YYNGEE. The CDR3 extends over 16 amino acids. CDR3 nucleotide sequence: TGTGCCAGCAGCGCAACTAGCGGGGGGAGACAAGAGACCCAGTACTTC. It yields the protein CASSATSGGRQETQYF.

The chain recombines TRBV4-2 with TRBJ2-7; 7 bases agree with TRBD2. Germline trimming cut 3 bases from V and 2 bases from J; bases unmatched to any gene: 13. Germline V gene data show CDR1 as LGHNA and CDR2 as YNFKEQ. The CDR3 runs 17 residues. CDR3 sequence reads: CASSQTPGGAGPYEQYF. CDR3 bases: TGTGCCAGCAGCCAGACCCCCGGAGGAGCGGGACCCTACGAGCAGTACTTC.

This chain joins TRBV28 and TRBJ1-4; maybe TRBD1 (5 bases). V was shortened by 6 bases and J by 7 bases, with 21 bases between the two germline ends. The length of the CDR3 is 16 residues. CDR1 and CDR2 from the germline V gene are MDHEN and SYDVKM. The CDR3 here is CASSSLTGTFGEKLFF. For the CDR3, the DNA is TGTGCCAGCAGCTCCCTGACCGGGACTTTCGGTGAAAAACTGTTTTTT.

The chain combines TRBV5-6 with TRBJ1-4, with D possibly matching TRBD1 (5 bases). The CDR3 consists of 13 residues. Trimming took off 4 bases at V and 11 bases at J, with 15 bases between the two ends. Germline V lookup: CDR1 SGHDT, CDR2 YYEEEE. For the CDR3, the DNA is TGTGCCAGCAGCCTCCGGTCTGGGGGGAAACTGTTTTTT. Translating it yields CASSLRSGGKLFF.

The chain links TRBV11-2 to TRBJ2-1; 10 nucleotides agree with TRBD2. From germline, CDR1 is SGHAT and CDR2 FQNNGV. The CDR3 covers 16 residues. Losses at the gene ends were 2 bases for V and 0 bases for J; bases not matched to a gene: 1. DNA for the CDR3: TGTGCCAGCAGCTTAAGCGGGGGGGCCTCCTACAATGAGCAGTTCTTC. Translating it yields CASSLSGGASYNEQFF.

This clone appeared once. V and J are TRBV11-1 and TRBJ1-2, with TRBD1 matching over 12 bases. J gave up 5 bases and V 5 bases, and 6 bases lay outside the gene matches. The CDR3 covers 15 residues. CDR1 and CDR2 from the germline V gene are SGHAT and FQDESV (reference sequence). The CDR3, as DNA: TGTGCCAGCAGCCGGGACAGGGGGCGTCTGTATGGCTACACCTTC. Translating it yields CASSRDRGRLYGYTF. The full variable domain, with the rest looked up from reference TRBV11-1 and TRBJ1-2, is EAEVAQSPRYKITEKSQAVAFWCDPISGHATLYWYRQILGQGPELLVQFQDESVVDDSQLPKDRFSAERLKGVDSTLKIQPAELGDSAMYLCASSRDRGRLYGYTFGSGTRLTVV.

This clone occurred once. The V gene is TRBV7-3, the J gene TRBJ2-3; 7 nucleotides agree with TRBD1. V was clipped by 5 bases and J by 3 bases; unmatched bases: 8. The CDR3 consists of 15 residues. Germline V gene lookup returns CDR1 SGHTA and CDR2 FQGTGA. The CDR3 DNA follows: TGTGCCAGCAGCCGTACAGGGGTTGGGACAGATACGCAGTATTTT. Translation gives CASSRTGVGTDTQYF. Using reference TRBV7-3 and TRBJ2-3 for the parts outside the CDR3, the full variable domain is GAGVSQTPSNKVTEKGKYVELRCDPISGHTALYWYRQSLGQGPEFLIYFQGTGAADDSGLPNDRFFAVRPEGSVSTLKIQRTERGDSAVYLCASSRTGVGTDTQYFGPGTRLTVL.

DNA of the CDR3: TGTGCCAGCAGCTTACAGGGTTGGGTCACTGAAGCTTTCTTT. It specifies CASSLQGWVTEAFF. J is TRBJ1-1 and V is TRBV7-3, with D possibly being TRBD1 (5 bases). Germline V gives CDR1 SGHTA, CDR2 FQGTGA. V was cut by 2 bases and J by 4 bases, with 11 bases left in between. The CDR3 extends over 14 amino acids. Full variable domain (outside the CDR3, taken from reference TRBV7-3 and TRBJ1-1): GAGVSQTPSNKVTEKGKYVELRCDPISGHTALYWYRQSLGQGPEFLIYFQGTGAADDSGLPNDRFFAVRPEGSVSTLKIQRTERGDSAVYLCASSLQGWVTEAFFGQGTRLTVV.

The chain combines TRBV2 with TRBJ2-1; no firm D call. Trimming took 2 bases from V and 9 from J, leaving 5 bases between them. The CDR3 is 11 amino acids. In germline, CDR1 is SNHLY, CDR2 FYNNEI. The CDR3 region has the DNA TGTGCCAGCAGTGAAAACGGTGAGCAGTTCTTC. It encodes CASSENGEQFF.